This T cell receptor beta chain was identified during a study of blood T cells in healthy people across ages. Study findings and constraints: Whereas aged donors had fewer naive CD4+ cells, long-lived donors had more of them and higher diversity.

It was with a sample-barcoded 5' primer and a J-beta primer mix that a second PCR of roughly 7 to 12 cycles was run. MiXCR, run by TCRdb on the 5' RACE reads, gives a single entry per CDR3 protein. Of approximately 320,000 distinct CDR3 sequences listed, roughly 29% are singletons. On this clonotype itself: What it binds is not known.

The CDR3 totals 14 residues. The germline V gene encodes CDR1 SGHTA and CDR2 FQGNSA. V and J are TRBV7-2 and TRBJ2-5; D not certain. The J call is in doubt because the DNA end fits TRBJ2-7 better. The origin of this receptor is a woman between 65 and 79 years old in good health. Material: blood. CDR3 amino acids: CASRPAQGQYEQYF. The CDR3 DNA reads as TGTGCCAGCAGACCCGCGCAAGGGCAATACGAGCAGTACTTC.